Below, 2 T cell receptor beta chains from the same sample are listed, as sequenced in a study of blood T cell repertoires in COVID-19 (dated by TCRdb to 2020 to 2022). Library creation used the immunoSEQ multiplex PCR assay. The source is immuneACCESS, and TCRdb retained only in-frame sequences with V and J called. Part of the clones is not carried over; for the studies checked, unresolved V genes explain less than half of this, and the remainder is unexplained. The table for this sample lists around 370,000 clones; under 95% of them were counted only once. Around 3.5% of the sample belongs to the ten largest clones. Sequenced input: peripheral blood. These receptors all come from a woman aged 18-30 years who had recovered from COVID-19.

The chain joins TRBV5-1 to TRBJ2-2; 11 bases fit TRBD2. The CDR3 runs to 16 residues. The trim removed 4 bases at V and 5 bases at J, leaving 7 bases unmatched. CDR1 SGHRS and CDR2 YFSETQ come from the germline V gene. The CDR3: CASSPGLAVTTGELFF. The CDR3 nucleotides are TGCGCCAGCAGCCCGGGACTAGCGGTAACAACCGGGGAGCTGTTTTTT.

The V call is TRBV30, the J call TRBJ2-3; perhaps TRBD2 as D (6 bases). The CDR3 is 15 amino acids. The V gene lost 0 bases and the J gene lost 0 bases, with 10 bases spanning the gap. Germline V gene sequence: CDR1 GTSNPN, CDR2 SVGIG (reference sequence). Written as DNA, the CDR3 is TGTGCCTGGAGTGTACCCGGGACTAGCACAGATACGCAGTATTTT. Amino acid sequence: CAWSVPGTSTDTQYF.